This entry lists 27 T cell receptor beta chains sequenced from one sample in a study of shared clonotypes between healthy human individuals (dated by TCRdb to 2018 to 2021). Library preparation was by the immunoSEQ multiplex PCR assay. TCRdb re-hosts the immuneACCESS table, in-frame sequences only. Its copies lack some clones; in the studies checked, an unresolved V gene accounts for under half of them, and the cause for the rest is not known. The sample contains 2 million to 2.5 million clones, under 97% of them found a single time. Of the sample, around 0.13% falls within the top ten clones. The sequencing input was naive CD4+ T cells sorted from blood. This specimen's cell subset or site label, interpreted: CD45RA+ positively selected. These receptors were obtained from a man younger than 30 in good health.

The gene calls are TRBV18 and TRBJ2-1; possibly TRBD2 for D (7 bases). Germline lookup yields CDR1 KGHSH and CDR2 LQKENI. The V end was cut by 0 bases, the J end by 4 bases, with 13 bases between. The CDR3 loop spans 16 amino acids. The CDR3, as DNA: TGTGCCAGCTCACCACCCCCGGGGGGCCAGTACAATGAGCAGTTCTTC. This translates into CASSPPPGGQYNEQFF.

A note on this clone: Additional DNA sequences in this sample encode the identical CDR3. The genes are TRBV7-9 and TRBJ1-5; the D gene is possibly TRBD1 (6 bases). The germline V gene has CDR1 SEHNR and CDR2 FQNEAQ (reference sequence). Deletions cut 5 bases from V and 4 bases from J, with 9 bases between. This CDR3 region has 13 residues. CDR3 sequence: CASSTTGNQPQHF. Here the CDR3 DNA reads TGTGCCAGCAGCACAACAGGGAATCAGCCCCAGCATTTT.

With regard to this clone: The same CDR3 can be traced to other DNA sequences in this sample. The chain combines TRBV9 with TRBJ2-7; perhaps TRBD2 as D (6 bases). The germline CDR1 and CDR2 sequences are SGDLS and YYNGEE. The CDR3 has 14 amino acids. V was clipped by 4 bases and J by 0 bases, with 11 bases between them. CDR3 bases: TGTGCCAGCAGCCCCCTCGGGAGCTCCTACGAGCAGTACTTC. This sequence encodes CASSPLGSSYEQYF.

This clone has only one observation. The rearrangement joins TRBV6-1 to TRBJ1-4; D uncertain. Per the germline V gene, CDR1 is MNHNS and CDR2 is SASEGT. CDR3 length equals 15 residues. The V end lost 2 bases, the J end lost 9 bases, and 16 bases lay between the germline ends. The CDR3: CASSEPGGVWQKLFF. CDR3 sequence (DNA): TGTGCCAGCAGTGAACCCGGAGGTGTATGGCAAAAACTGTTTTTT.

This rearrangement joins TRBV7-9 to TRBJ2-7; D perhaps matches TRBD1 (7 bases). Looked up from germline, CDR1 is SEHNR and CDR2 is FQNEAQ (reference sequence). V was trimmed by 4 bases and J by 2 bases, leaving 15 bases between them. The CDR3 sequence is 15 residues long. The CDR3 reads CASSSSGGYPYEQYF. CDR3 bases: TGTGCCAGCAGCTCCTCAGGGGGGTACCCCTACGAGCAGTACTTC.

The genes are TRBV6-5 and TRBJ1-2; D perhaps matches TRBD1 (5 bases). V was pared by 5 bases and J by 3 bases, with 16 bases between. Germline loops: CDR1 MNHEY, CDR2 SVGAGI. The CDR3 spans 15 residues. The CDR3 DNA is TGTGCCAGCAGTCTTCTTGGGGGATCGGACTATGGCTACACCTTC. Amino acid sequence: CASSLLGGSDYGYTF.

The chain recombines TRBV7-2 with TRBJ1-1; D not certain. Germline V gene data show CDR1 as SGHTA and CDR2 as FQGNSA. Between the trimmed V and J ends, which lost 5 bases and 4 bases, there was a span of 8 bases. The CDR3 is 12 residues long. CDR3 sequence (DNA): TGTGCCAGCAGCCGCGTTCCCACTGAAGCTTTCTTT. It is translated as CASSRVPTEAFF.

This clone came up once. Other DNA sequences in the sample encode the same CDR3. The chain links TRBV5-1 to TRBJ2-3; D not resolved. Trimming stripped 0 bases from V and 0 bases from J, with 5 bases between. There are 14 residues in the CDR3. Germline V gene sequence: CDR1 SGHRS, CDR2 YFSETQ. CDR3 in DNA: TGCGCCAGCAGCTTGGGACAAAGCACAGATACGCAGTATTTT. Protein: CASSLGQSTDTQYF.

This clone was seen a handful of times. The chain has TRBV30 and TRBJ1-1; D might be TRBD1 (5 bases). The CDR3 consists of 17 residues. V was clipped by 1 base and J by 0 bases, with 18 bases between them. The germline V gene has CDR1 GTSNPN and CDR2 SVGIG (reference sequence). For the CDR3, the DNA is TGTGCCTGGAGTGCTCCGCGGCAGGGTGGCATGAACACTGAAGCTTTCTTT. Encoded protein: CAWSAPRQGGMNTEAFF.

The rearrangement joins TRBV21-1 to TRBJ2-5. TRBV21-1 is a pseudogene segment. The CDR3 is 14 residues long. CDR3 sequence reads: CASSPRGDGETQYF. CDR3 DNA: TGTGCCAGCAGCCCAAGGGGAGACGGAGAGACCCAGTACTTC.

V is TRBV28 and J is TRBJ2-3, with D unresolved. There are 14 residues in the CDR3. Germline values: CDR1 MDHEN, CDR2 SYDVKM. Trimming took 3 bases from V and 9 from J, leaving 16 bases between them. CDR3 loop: CASSLGPRSNTQYF. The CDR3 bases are TGTGCCAGCAGTTTGGGTCCAAGGTCGAACACGCAGTATTTT.

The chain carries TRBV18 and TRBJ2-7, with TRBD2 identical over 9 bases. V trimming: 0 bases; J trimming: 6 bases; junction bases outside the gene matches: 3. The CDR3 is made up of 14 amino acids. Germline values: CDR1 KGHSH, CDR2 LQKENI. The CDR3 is CASSPPSGRSEQYF. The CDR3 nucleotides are TGTGCCAGCTCACCACCTAGCGGGAGATCCGAGCAGTACTTC.

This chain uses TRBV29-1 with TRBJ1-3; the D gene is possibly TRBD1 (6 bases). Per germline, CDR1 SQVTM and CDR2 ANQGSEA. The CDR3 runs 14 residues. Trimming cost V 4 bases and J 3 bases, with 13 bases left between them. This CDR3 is CSVGRGAHGNTIYF. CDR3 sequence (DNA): TGCAGCGTTGGAAGGGGGGCGCATGGAAACACCATATATTTT.

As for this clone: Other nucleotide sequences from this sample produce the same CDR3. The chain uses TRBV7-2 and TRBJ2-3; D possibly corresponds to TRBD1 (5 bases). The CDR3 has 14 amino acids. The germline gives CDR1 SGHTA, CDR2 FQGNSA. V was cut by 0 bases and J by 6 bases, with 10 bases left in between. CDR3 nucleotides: TGTGCCAGCAGCTTAGCCAGGGCGGCGGATACGCAGTATTTT. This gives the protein CASSLARAADTQYF.

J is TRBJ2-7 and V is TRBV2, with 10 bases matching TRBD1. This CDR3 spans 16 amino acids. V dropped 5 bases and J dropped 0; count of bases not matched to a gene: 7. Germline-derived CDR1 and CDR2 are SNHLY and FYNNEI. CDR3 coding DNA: TGTGCCAGCAGTCGTCAGGGACAGGGGAACTCCTACGAGCAGTACTTC. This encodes CASSRQGQGNSYEQYF.

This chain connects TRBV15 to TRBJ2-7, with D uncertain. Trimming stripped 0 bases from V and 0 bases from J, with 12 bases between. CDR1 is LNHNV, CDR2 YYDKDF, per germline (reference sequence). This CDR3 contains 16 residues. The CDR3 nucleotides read TGTGCCACCAGCAGAGATCCGGACCCCAGCTCCTACGAGCAGTACTTC. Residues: CATSRDPDPSSYEQYF.

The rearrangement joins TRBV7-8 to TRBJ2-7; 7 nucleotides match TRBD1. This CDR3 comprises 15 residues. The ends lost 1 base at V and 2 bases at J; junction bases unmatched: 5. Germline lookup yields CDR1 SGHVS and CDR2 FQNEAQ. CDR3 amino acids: CASSLVTGPPYEQYF. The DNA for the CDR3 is TGTGCCAGCAGCTTAGTGACAGGGCCTCCCTACGAGCAGTACTTC.

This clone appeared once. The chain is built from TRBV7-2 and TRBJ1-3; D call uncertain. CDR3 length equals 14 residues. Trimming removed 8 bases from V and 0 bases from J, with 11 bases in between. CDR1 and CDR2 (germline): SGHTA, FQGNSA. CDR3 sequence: CASERPYSGNTIYF. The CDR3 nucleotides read TGTGCCAGCGAGAGGCCCTACTCTGGAAACACCATATATTTT.

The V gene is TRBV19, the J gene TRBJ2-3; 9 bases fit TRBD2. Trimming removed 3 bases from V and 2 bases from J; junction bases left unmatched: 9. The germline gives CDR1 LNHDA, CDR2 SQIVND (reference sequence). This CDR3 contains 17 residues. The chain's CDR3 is CASSMKTTSGLTDTQYF. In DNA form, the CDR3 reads TGTGCCAGTAGTATGAAGACGACTAGCGGTCTCACAGATACGCAGTATTTT.

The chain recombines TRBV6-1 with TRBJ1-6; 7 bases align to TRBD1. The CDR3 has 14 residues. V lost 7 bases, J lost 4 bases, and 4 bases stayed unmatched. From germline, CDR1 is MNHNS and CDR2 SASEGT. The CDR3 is CASTPGGYNSPLHF. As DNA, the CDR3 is TGTGCCAGCACCCCAGGGGGATATAATTCACCCCTCCACTTT.

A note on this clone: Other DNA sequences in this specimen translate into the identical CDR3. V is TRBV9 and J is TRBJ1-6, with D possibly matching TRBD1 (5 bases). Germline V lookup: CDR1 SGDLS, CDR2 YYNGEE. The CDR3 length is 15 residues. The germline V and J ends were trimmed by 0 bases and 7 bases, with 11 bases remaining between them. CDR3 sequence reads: CASSVEGQSNSPLHF. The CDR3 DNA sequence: TGTGCCAGCAGCGTAGAGGGGCAAAGCAATTCACCCCTCCACTTT.

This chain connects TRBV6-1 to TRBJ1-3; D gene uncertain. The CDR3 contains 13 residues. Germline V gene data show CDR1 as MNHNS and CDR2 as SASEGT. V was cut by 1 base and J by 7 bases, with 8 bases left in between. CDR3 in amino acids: CASSEEVGNTIYF. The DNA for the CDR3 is TGTGCCAGCAGTGAAGAGGTGGGGAACACCATATATTTT.

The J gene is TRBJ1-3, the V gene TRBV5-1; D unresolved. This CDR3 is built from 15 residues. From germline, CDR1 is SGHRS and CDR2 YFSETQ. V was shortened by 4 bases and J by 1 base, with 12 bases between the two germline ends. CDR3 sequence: CASSLEPPSGNTIYF. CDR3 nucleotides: TGCGCCAGCAGCCTGGAGCCCCCGTCTGGAAACACCATATATTTT.

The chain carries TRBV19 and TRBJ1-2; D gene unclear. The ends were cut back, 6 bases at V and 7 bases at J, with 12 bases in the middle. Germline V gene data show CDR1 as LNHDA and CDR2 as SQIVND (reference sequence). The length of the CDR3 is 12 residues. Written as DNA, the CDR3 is TGTGCCAGTAGAGAGATCTCCGGTGGCTACACCTTC. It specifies CASREISGGYTF.

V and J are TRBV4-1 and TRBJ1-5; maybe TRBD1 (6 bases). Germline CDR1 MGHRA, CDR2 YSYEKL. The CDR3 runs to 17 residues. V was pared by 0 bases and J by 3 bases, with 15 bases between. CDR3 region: CASSQEVPRGINQPQHF. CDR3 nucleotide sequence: TGCGCCAGCAGCCAAGAAGTTCCTAGGGGGATCAATCAGCCCCAGCATTTT.

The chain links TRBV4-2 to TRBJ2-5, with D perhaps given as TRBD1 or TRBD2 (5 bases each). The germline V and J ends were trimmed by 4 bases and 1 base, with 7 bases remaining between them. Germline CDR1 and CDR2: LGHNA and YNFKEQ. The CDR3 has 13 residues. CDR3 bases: TGTGCCAGCAGCCCCGGGACCCAAGAGACCCAGTACTTC. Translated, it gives CASSPGTQETQYF.

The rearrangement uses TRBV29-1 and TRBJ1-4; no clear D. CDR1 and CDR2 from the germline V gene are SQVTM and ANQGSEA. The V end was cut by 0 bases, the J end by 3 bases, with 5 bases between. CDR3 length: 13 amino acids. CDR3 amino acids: CSVEDRSNEKLFF. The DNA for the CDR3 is TGCAGCGTTGAAGACAGATCTAATGAAAAACTGTTTTTT.